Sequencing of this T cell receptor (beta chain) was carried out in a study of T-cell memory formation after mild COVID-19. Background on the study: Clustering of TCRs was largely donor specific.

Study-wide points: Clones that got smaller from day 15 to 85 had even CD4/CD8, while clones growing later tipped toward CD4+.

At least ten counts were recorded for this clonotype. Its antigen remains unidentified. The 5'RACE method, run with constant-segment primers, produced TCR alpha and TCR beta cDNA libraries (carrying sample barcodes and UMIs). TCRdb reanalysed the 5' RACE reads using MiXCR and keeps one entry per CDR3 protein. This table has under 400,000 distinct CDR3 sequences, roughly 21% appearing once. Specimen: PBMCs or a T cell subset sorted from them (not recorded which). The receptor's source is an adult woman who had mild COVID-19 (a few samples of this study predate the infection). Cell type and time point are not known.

The CDR3: CASSSPRSGDGADTQYF. The CDR3 DNA reads TGTGCCAGCAGCTCCCCCCGGTCAGGGGATGGCGCAGATACGCAGTATTTT. The gene calls are TRBV7-8 and TRBJ2-3; TRBD1 is a possible D gene (6 bases). Trimming took 4 bases from V and 4 from J, leaving 21 bases between them. The CDR3 totals 17 residues. Germline-derived CDR1 and CDR2 are SGHVS and FQNEAQ.